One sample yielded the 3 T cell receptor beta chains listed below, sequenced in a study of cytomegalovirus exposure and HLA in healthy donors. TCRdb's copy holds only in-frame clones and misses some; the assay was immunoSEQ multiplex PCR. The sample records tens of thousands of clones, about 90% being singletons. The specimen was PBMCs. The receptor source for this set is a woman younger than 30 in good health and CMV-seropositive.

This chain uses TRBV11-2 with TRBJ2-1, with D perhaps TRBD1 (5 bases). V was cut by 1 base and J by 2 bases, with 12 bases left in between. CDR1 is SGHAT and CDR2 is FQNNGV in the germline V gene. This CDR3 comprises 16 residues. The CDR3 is CASSLGTGPTYNEQFF. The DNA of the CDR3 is TGTGCCAGCAGCTTAGGTACAGGACCGACCTACAATGAGCAGTTCTTC.

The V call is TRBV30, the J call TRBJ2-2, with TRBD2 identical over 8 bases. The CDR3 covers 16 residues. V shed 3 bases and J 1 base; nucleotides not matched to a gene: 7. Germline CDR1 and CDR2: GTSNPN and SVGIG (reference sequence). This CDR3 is CAWRARGGQNTGELFF. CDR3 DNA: TGTGCCTGGAGGGCTCGGGGGGGCCAGAACACCGGGGAGCTGTTTTTT.

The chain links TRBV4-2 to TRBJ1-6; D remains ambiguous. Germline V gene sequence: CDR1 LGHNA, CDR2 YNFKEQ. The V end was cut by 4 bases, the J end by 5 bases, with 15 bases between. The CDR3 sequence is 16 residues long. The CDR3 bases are TGTGCCAGCAGCCTCTGGGCCACGGGGAATAATTCACCCCTCCACTTT. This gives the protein CASSLWATGNNSPLHF.